The 28 T cell receptor beta chains in this list originate from one sample, sequenced in a study of glioma-infiltrating T cells. The iRepertoire nested amplicon-rescue multiplex PCR amplified TCR alpha and beta CDR3s from RNA. TCRdb processed the multiplex PCR reads anew with MiXCR; each CDR3 protein has one entry. The sample includes a few hundred thousand distinct CDR3 sequences, 35% to 45% of them seen just once. Input material: glioma tissue, nonneoplastic brain tissue, or PBMCs (not recorded which). All receptors derive from a human donor with low-grade glioma or glioblastoma, undergoing nonglioma brain surgery, or in good health (not recorded which).

This chain joins TRBV4-3 and TRBJ2-3; TRBD2 agrees at 8 bases. V lost 3 bases, J lost 1 base, and 3 bases stayed unmatched. CDR1 and CDR2 from the germline V gene are LGHNA and YSLEER. CDR3 size: 15 residues. The CDR3, as DNA: TGCGCCAGCAGCCAGGCGACTAGCGGCACAGATACGCAGTATTTT. Its translation is CASSQATSGTDTQYF.

This clonotype appeared many times. The chain joins TRBV28 to TRBJ1-1; D might be TRBD1 (5 bases). V gave up 3 bases and J gave up 4 bases, with 15 bases separating them. CDR3 size: 15 residues. Germline CDR1 reads MDHEN; CDR2 reads SYDVKM. This chain's CDR3 is CASSFIGRGFTEAFF. The CDR3 DNA reads as TGTGCCAGCAGTTTTATAGGGAGGGGCTTCACTGAAGCTTTCTTT.

The gene calls are TRBV6-1 and TRBJ2-7, with D possibly TRBD2 on 6 matching bases. CDR1 is MNHNS and CDR2 is SASEGT in the germline V gene. This CDR3 comprises 14 residues. Trimming took 8 bases from V and 5 from J, leaving 19 bases between them. The CDR3 sequence: CASSPPTRRDEQYF. In DNA, the CDR3 is TGTGCCAGCTCACCCCCGACCCGGAGGGACGAGCAGTACTTC.

At least ten counts were recorded for this clonotype. J is TRBJ1-1 and V is TRBV25-1, with unresolved D. V lost 2 bases to trimming and J lost 1 base, with 11 bases between them. The germline V gene has CDR1 MGHDK and CDR2 SYGVNS. This CDR3 is 15 amino acids long. The CDR3 DNA is TGTGCCAGCAGTGAAGGCGGGAAGGGGAACACTGAAGCTTTCTTT. Its protein is CASSEGGKGNTEAFF.

V and J are TRBV28 and TRBJ2-3, with 8 bases fitting TRBD1. Per germline, CDR1 MDHEN and CDR2 SYDVKM. The CDR3 is 15 residues long. V was pared by 8 bases and J by 10 bases, with 17 bases of the junction left unmatched. The CDR3 DNA follows: TGTGCCAGCTCCCCTAGGGGGCAGGGGGCCATACCGCAGTATTTT. Protein sequence: CASSPRGQGAIPQYF.

The rearrangement joins TRBV28 to TRBJ2-5; a weak D match, TRBD2 (7 bases). The V end lost 3 bases, the J end lost 0 bases, and 11 bases lay between the germline ends. CDR1 is MDHEN and CDR2 is SYDVKM in the germline V gene. The CDR3 loop spans 15 amino acids. In DNA, the CDR3 is TGTGCCAGCAGTTTGGGGGGGCAATACCAAGAGACCCAGTACTTC. Translated: CASSLGGQYQETQYF.

There are many counts of this clonotype. The chain uses TRBV20-1 and TRBJ2-7; 8 bases are a match to TRBD1. The germline gives CDR1 DFQATT, CDR2 SNEGSKA (reference sequence). J was trimmed by 3 bases and V by 1 base; bases with no gene match: 2. The length of the CDR3 is 13 residues. The CDR3 here is CSARGDRLYEQYF. In DNA form, the CDR3 reads TGCAGTGCTAGAGGGGACAGGCTCTACGAGCAGTACTTC.

This clonotype has just a few counts. The chain couples TRBV6-5 to TRBJ2-2, with D possibly TRBD2 on 6 matching bases. V lost 2 bases to trimming and J lost 3 bases, with 16 bases between them. The CDR3 sequence is 17 residues long. Germline CDR1 MNHEY, CDR2 SVGAGI. CDR3 protein: CASSYPRREPDTGELFF. The CDR3 DNA sequence: TGTGCCAGCAGTTACCCTAGACGGGAGCCGGACACCGGGGAGCTGTTTTTT.

The V and J genes are TRBV28 and TRBJ2-3; the D gene is possibly TRBD2 (5 bases). The CDR3 has 17 residues. Germline V gives CDR1 MDHEN, CDR2 SYDVKM. Between the trimmed V and J ends, which lost 6 bases and 0 bases, there was a span of 19 bases. CDR3 nucleotide sequence: TGTGCCAGCAGCCCCGGAGGCCTCGATTCTAGCACAGATACGCAGTATTTT. Protein sequence: CASSPGGLDSSTDTQYF. Variable domain in full (rest from reference TRBV28 and TRBJ2-3): DVKVTQSSRYLVKRTGEKVFLECVQDMDHENMFWYRQDPGLGLRLIYFSYDVKMKEKGDIPEGYSVSREKKERFSLILESASTNQTSMYLCASSPGGLDSSTDTQYFGPGTRLTVL.

The V call is TRBV19, the J call TRBJ1-5; 8 nucleotides align to TRBD1. The CDR3 extends over 16 amino acids. V was pared by 3 bases and J by 1 base, with 5 bases of the junction left unmatched. Germline CDR1 LNHDA, CDR2 SQIVND (reference sequence). This CDR3 reads CASSMSGGISNQPQHF. The DNA for the CDR3 is TGTGCCAGTAGTATGTCAGGGGGCATAAGCAATCAGCCCCAGCATTTT.

The table lists this clonotype with many counts. This rearrangement joins TRBV28 to TRBJ2-6; perhaps TRBD1 as D (6 bases). Trimming took 6 bases from V and 3 from J, leaving 15 bases between them. There are 16 residues in the CDR3. Germline CDR1 reads MDHEN; CDR2 reads SYDVKM. The CDR3 DNA reads TGTGCCAGCAGCTATCGAGGGGGAGTTGGGGCCAACGTCCTGACTTTC. Protein: CASSYRGGVGANVLTF. Together with reference TRBV28 and TRBJ2-6, the CDR3 gives the full variable domain: DVKVTQSSRYLVKRTGEKVFLECVQDMDHENMFWYRQDPGLGLRLIYFSYDVKMKEKGDIPEGYSVSREKKERFSLILESASTNQTSMYLCASSYRGGVGANVLTFGAGSRLTVL.

This clonotype was observed a handful of times. The chain employs TRBV30 and TRBJ2-3; no reliable D call. CDR1 is GTSNPN, CDR2 SVGIG, per germline (reference sequence). Trimming left V 6 bases short and J 2 bases short, with 6 bases between. CDR3 length: 11 residues. The CDR3 reads CACSTTDTQYF. The CDR3 nucleotides are TGTGCCTGCTCCACCACAGATACGCAGTATTTT.

A single count supports this clonotype. The conserved phenylalanine or tryptophan is not found at the CDR3 terminus, so this likely reflects a read error. J is TRBJ1-1 and V is TRBV7-9; D is uncertain. The CDR3 extends over 15 amino acids. In germline, CDR1 is SEHNR, CDR2 FQNEAQ (reference sequence). Trimming left V 7 bases short and J 0 bases short, with 15 bases between. The CDR3 reads CASTLSTLMNTEAFS. The CDR3 DNA is TGTGCCAGCACCCTTTCGACCCTAATGAACACTGAAGCTTTCTCT.

J is TRBJ1-1 and V is TRBV6-2 or TRBV6-3; 7 nucleotides line up with TRBD1. Germline V gives CDR1 MNHEY, CDR2 SVGEGT. The CDR3 loop spans 14 amino acids. V shed 3 bases and J 4 bases; nucleotides not matched to a gene: 5. CDR3 in DNA: TGTGCCAGCAGTTATCAGGGGGGCTCCACTGAAGCTTTCTTT. Its protein product is CASSYQGGSTEAFF.

Only one count was recorded for this clonotype. This rearrangement joins TRBV18 to TRBJ2-1; D unclear. The ends were cut back, 3 bases at V and 8 bases at J, with 11 bases in the middle. Germline CDR1 is KGHSH and CDR2 is LQKENI. This CDR3 has 13 amino acids. As DNA, the CDR3 is TGTGCCAGCTCACCTCCCAGCGCCGATGAGCAGTTCTTC. Translation gives CASSPPSADEQFF.

This rearrangement joins TRBV20-1 to TRBJ2-7; D remains unclear. Trimming removed 0 bases from V and 2 bases from J, with 11 bases in between. CDR1 is DFQATT, CDR2 SNEGSKA, per germline (reference sequence). The CDR3 has 14 residues. DNA for the CDR3: TGCAGTGCTAGAGATCGCAGATCCGCCTACGAGCAGTACTTC. Amino acid sequence: CSARDRRSAYEQYF.

This sequence joins TRBV28 and TRBJ2-3; 12 bases are shared with TRBD2. CDR1 and CDR2 from the germline V gene are MDHEN and SYDVKM. V was pared by 4 bases and J by 0 bases, with 8 bases of the junction left unmatched. CDR3 length: 18 amino acids. The CDR3 spells CASSSSSGRATSTDTQYF. The CDR3 coding sequence is TGTGCCAGCAGTTCCTCTAGCGGGAGGGCCACTAGCACAGATACGCAGTATTTT.

The chain recombines TRBV28 with TRBJ1-2, with TRBD1 matching over 8 bases. Germline V lookup: CDR1 MDHEN, CDR2 SYDVKM. With 7 bases clipped from V and 10 bases from J, the junction kept 14 bases outside the gene matches. The length of the CDR3 is 14 residues. CDR3 amino acids: CASTNPVTGDAYTF. CDR3 DNA sequence: TGTGCCAGCACCAACCCCGTGACAGGGGATGCCTACACCTTC.

This rearrangement joins TRBV20-1 to TRBJ2-2; D could derive from TRBD1 or TRBD2 (6 bases each). The germline V gene encodes CDR1 DFQATT and CDR2 SNEGSKA (reference sequence). V was trimmed by 0 bases and J by 0 bases, leaving 11 bases between them. The CDR3 is 16 amino acids. CDR3 sequence reads: CSARDYRGPNTGELFF. The DNA of the CDR3 is TGCAGTGCTAGAGATTATCGGGGGCCGAACACCGGGGAGCTGTTTTTT.

Turning to this clonotype: A much bigger clone sits one base away, suggesting this may be a read error. The rearrangement uses TRBV20-1 and TRBJ2-1, with D possibly TRBD2 on 6 matching bases. Germline values: CDR1 DFQATT, CDR2 SNEGSKA (reference sequence). Trimming left V 4 bases short and J 5 bases short, with 12 bases between. The CDR3 totals 13 residues. The CDR3 spells CSATYGTHNEQFF. DNA of the CDR3: TGCAGTGCTACCTATGGGACTCACAATGAGCAGTTCTTC.

The chain has TRBV19 and TRBJ2-1; 8 bases match TRBD1. Trimming cost V 5 bases and J 3 bases; bases outside gene matches: 3. The CDR3 is made up of 14 amino acids. Germline assignment: CDR1 LNHDA and CDR2 SQIVND (reference sequence). The CDR3 DNA is TGTGCCAGTAGTGTGGACAGGGTCTACAATGAGCAGTTCTTC. This gives the protein CASSVDRVYNEQFF.

The J gene is TRBJ1-5, the V gene TRBV27; D uncertain. The CDR3 length is 15 residues. CDR1 MNHEY and CDR2 SMNVEV come from the germline V gene (reference sequence). V lost 8 bases, J lost 3 bases, and 17 bases lay in between. CDR3 coding DNA: TGTGCCAGCCTGGAACGGCCCTTCTCCAATCAGCCCCAGCATTTT. This encodes CASLERPFSNQPQHF.

This clonotype was counted a few times. The junction departs from the called germline gene at one end, perhaps through a read error. This chain links TRBV7-6 with TRBJ2-7; 7 bases map to TRBD1. The CDR3 is made up of 15 amino acids. Germline assignment: CDR1 SGHVS and CDR2 FNYEAQ. The CDR3 region is CASSLGDSLSYEQYF. CDR3 coding DNA: TGTGCCAGCAGCTTAGGGGACAGTTTATCCTACGAGCAGTACTTT.

Comment on this clonotype: Given a much more abundant clone one base away, this may be a read error. The CDR3 DNA is TGTGCCAGCAGCCCTCCGAACCAAGAGACCCAGTGCTTC. This codes for CASSPPNQETQCF. The rearrangement links TRBV7-2 to TRBJ2-5, with no clear D. In germline, CDR1 is SGHTA, CDR2 FQGNSA. This CDR3 has 13 amino acids.

This clonotype came up many times. The J gene is TRBJ1-2, the V gene TRBV27; tentatively, D is TRBD1 (5 bases). Trimming left V 6 bases short and J 8 bases short, with 16 bases between. CDR3 length: 13 residues. Looked up from germline, CDR1 is MNHEY and CDR2 is SMNVEV (reference sequence). The CDR3 here is CASRVLPGGGYTF. CDR3 sequence (DNA): TGTGCCAGCAGGGTCCTCCCGGGGGGAGGCTACACCTTC.

This clonotype was found a few times. The chain couples TRBV19 to TRBJ1-2; no firm D call. V gave up 1 base and J gave up 3 bases, with 12 bases separating them. The CDR3 runs 15 residues. Germline loops: CDR1 LNHDA, CDR2 SQIVND (reference sequence). Here the CDR3 DNA reads TGTGCCAGTAGTATAGCCTTGGGGAGCTACTATGGCTACACCTTC. The encoded protein is CASSIALGSYYGYTF.

This rearrangement joins TRBV24-1 to TRBJ2-6; no reliable D call. The CDR3 covers 13 residues. Germline V lookup: CDR1 KGHDR, CDR2 SFDVKD. The V gene lost 4 bases and the J gene lost 5 bases, with 5 bases spanning the gap. The CDR3 here is CATSEAWANVLTF. In DNA, the CDR3 is TGTGCCACCAGTGAGGCTTGGGCCAACGTCCTGACTTTC.

The V and J genes are TRBV20-1 and TRBJ2-1; 11 bases are a match to TRBD2. V shed 6 bases and J 6 bases; nucleotides not matched to a gene: 13. Germline loops: CDR1 DFQATT, CDR2 SNEGSKA (reference sequence). This CDR3 comprises 16 residues. CDR3 nucleotide sequence: TGCAGTGCCACTGGGACTAGCGGAGGGGGAGCCAATGAGCAGTTCTTC. It translates to CSATGTSGGGANEQFF.